This TCR beta chain was sequenced for a study of shared T cell receptors in the human thymus. The protocol was immunoSEQ multiplex PCR, while the TCRdb copy is restricted to in-frame clones and leaves out a portion. The table lists 550,000 to 800,000 clones, roughly 88% of them singletons. This CDR3 has 15 amino acids. V lost 5 bases, J lost 0 bases, and 5 bases stayed unmatched. Per germline, CDR1 SEHNR and CDR2 FQNEAQ (reference sequence). The sample was also linked to a second study, of human thymus T cells. From that paper: The donor group consisted of healthy Finnish infants who were having corrective surgery for congenital heart defects. It was from resections taken during corrective heart surgery that the thymus tissue came. Thymic as well as blood repertoires seemed to favor certain V and J genes unevenly. Related research described thymic repertoires that were highly overlapping among unrelated individuals.

Sequencing was done on a sample of thymocytes. This TCR derives from a girl younger than two with a congenital heart defect. V and J are TRBV7-9 and TRBJ2-7, with 9 bases lining up with TRBD2. This CDR3 is CASSIQRGVSYEQYF. In DNA form, the CDR3 reads TGTGCCAGCAGCATTCAGCGGGGGGTCTCCTACGAGCAGTACTTC.